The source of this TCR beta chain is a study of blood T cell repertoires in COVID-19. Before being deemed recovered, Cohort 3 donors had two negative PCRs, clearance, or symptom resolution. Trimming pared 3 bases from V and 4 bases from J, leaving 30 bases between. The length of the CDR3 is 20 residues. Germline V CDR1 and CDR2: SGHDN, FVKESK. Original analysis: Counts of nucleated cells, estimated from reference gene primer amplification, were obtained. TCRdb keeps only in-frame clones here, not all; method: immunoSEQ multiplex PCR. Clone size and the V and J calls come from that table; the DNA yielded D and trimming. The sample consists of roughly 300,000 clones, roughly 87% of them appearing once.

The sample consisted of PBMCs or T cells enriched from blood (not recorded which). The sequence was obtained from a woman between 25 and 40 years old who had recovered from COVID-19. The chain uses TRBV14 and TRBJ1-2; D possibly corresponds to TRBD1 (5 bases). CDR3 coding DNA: TGTGCCAGCAGCCAGGGCCAGGGCGGCAGGTTTTCCCTCCCCCCCTATGGCTACACCTTC. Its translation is CASSQGQGGRFSLPPYGYTF.